Each of the 14 T cell receptor beta chains below was sequenced from the same sample in a study. TCRdb itself ran the RT-PCR reads through MiXCR, one entry per CDR3 protein. The sample carries about 680,000 distinct CDR3 sequences, approximately 14% recorded once. Sample: memory CD4+ T cells from blood. Every receptor here comes from a female donor in good health, serving as a healthy control.

V and J are TRBV5-1 and TRBJ1-4, with TRBD1 matching 12 bases. This CDR3 has 14 residues. Trimming cost V 6 bases and J 8 bases; bases outside gene matches: 5. Germline CDR1 and CDR2: SGHRS and YFSETQ. The CDR3 loop is CASKPGTGGEKLFF. CDR3 coding DNA: TGCGCCAGCAAACCCGGGACAGGGGGCGAAAAACTGTTTTTT. The full variable domain, with the rest looked up from reference TRBV5-1 and TRBJ1-4, is KAGVTQTPRYLIKTRGQQVTLSCSPISGHRSVSWYQQTPGQGLQFLFEYFSETQRNKGNFPGRFSGRQFSNSRSEMNVSTLELGDSALYLCASKPGTGGEKLFFGSGTQLSVL.

This clonotype was recorded at least ten times. The genes are TRBV9 and TRBJ1-1; the D gene is possibly TRBD1 (5 bases). In germline, CDR1 is SGDLS, CDR2 YYNGEE. Trimming stripped 1 base from V and 4 bases from J, with 11 bases between. The CDR3 is 14 residues long. CDR3 nucleotides: TGTGCCAGCAGCGTACAGGGCTATGGCACTGAAGCTTTCTTT. It translates to CASSVQGYGTEAFF.

J is TRBJ2-2 and V is TRBV24-1; no definite D call. Germline V gives CDR1 KGHDR, CDR2 SFDVKD. This CDR3 is built from 15 residues. V gave up 7 bases and J gave up 5 bases, with 16 bases separating them. CDR3 loop: CATSADAVETGELFF. The CDR3 nucleotides read TGTGCCACCAGCGCGGACGCCGTGGAGACCGGGGAGCTGTTTTTT.

The count of this clonotype is one. CDR3 sequence reads: CASSGGTSADTQYF. CDR3 DNA: TGTGCCAGCAGTGGAGGGACTAGTGCAGATACGCAGTATTTT. The rearrangement joins TRBV2 to TRBJ2-3; 8 positions agree with TRBD2. The germline V gene has CDR1 SNHLY and CDR2 FYNNEI. There are 14 residues in the CDR3. The trim removed 4 bases at V and 4 bases at J, leaving 4 bases unmatched.

This clonotype was counted between two and nine times. This chain uses TRBV20-1 with TRBJ2-7; possibly TRBD1 or TRBD2 for D (6 bases each). The CDR3 length is 14 residues. Germline loops: CDR1 DFQATT, CDR2 SNEGSKA (reference sequence). Trimming removed 4 bases from V and 2 bases from J, with 15 bases in between. CDR3: CSAKQGGGPYEQYF. The CDR3 DNA is TGCAGTGCTAAACAGGGAGGTGGGCCCTACGAGCAGTACTTC.

The chain links TRBV5-1 to TRBJ2-2, with D possibly matching TRBD1 (5 bases). Looked up from germline, CDR1 is SGHRS and CDR2 is YFSETQ. The V end was cut by 2 bases, the J end by 1 base, with 9 bases between. This CDR3 comprises 15 residues. CDR3 protein: CASSFRTQNTGELFF. CDR3 nucleotide sequence: TGCGCCAGCAGCTTCAGGACACAGAACACCGGGGAGCTGTTTTTT.

In its sample, this clonotype was seen a few times. This rearrangement joins TRBV7-6 to TRBJ2-3; no clear D gene. Germline-derived CDR1 and CDR2 are SGHVS and FNYEAQ. This CDR3 has 16 residues. V was trimmed by 1 base and J by 0 bases, leaving 11 bases between them. Here the CDR3 reads CASSLVSAISTDTQYF. The DNA for the CDR3 is TGTGCCAGCAGCTTAGTCTCCGCGATTAGCACAGATACGCAGTATTTT.

This clonotype was counted between two and nine times. The chain uses TRBV20-1 and TRBJ1-2; D ambiguous. The germline V gene encodes CDR1 DFQATT and CDR2 SNEGSKA (reference sequence). V was pared by 0 bases and J by 6 bases, with 8 bases between. CDR3 length equals 12 residues. CDR3 amino acids: CSARETRDGYTF. The DNA for the CDR3 is TGCAGTGCTAGAGAGACTCGGGATGGCTACACCTTC.

This clonotype has ten or more counts. The chain employs TRBV20-1 and TRBJ1-1; TRBD1 might be the D (5 bases). Germline V gene data show CDR1 as DFQATT and CDR2 as SNEGSKA (reference sequence). V was cut by 0 bases and J by 1 base, with 12 bases left in between. The length of the CDR3 is 15 residues. CDR3 sequence: CSARDGGMENTEAFF. CDR3 sequence (DNA): TGCAGTGCTAGAGATGGGGGTATGGAGAACACTGAAGCTTTCTTT.

This clonotype has at least ten counts. The chain couples TRBV7-2 to TRBJ2-5; D is unclear. The CDR3 is 14 amino acids. Trimming cost V 7 bases and J 2 bases, with 14 bases left between them. Looked up from germline, CDR1 is SGHTA and CDR2 is FQGNSA. DNA of the CDR3: TGTGCCAGCACCCTCGGTGGTGGACAAGAGACCCAGTACTTC. Translation: CASTLGGGQETQYF.

Ten or more counts support this clonotype. This chain joins TRBV6-1 and TRBJ2-1, with 9 bases identical to TRBD1. CDR1 is MNHNS and CDR2 is SASEGT in the germline V gene. The V gene end was trimmed by 6 bases and the J gene end by 0 bases; junction bases not matched to a gene: 24. There are 22 residues in the CDR3. CDR3 coding DNA: TGTGCCAGCAGCCCCTACCCGCCGGACAGGGGAAAGGCGGGGAGCTCCTACAATGAGCAGTTCTTC. As protein: CASSPYPPDRGKAGSSYNEQFF.

CDR3 sequence reads: CSVARDGENNEKLFF. For the CDR3, the DNA is TGCAGCGTTGCCCGGGACGGCGAAAATAATGAAAAACTGTTTTTT. V is TRBV29-1 and J is TRBJ1-4; D perhaps matches TRBD1 (5 bases). Trimming took 4 bases from V and 4 from J, leaving 16 bases between them. CDR1 and CDR2 from the germline V gene are SQVTM and ANQGSEA. The CDR3 sequence is 15 residues long.

This clonotype occurred a few times. The rearrangement uses TRBV6-2 or TRBV6-3 and TRBJ2-2; D gene uncertain. The ends were cut back, 6 bases at V and 2 bases at J, with 7 bases in the middle. The length of the CDR3 is 13 residues. CDR1 is MNHEY, CDR2 SVGEGT, per germline. The CDR3 nucleotides read TGTGCCAGCAGCCGGCATAACACCGGGGAGCTGTTTTTT. Protein sequence: CASSRHNTGELFF.

This clonotype was picked up a small number of times. The chain links TRBV5-1 to TRBJ1-1; 7 bases are shared with TRBD1. The CDR3 has 16 amino acids. Per germline, CDR1 SGHRS and CDR2 YFSETQ. With V trimmed by 0 bases and J by 1 base, 6 bases remained unmatched. As DNA, the CDR3 is TGCGCCAGCAGCTTGGCCCCCGGGACAGCGAACACTGAAGCTTTCTTT. It yields the protein CASSLAPGTANTEAFF.